This T cell receptor beta chain was captured by sequencing in a study of blood T cell repertoires in COVID-19. The overall study: Researchers got acute and convalescent COVID-19 samples from the United States, Italy and Spain. T cells, B-cell-depleted T cells, or PBMCs provided the cDNA or gDNA that served as material.

V dropped 3 bases and J dropped 4 bases, with 7 bases sitting between them. The CDR3 runs to 12 residues. Germline assignment: CDR1 SGHDN and CDR2 FVKESK. Per the original methods: Reference gene primers were amplified, and this amplification served to estimate nucleated cell counts. Sequenced by immunoSEQ multiplex PCR; TCRdb stores in-frame clones only, minus some. Clone size and V and J calls were adopted from that table, with D and trimming inferred from the DNA. The sample shows about 250,000 clones, around 86% of them seen only once. Sample: peripheral blood. This receptor was taken from a woman aged 35 to 49 who had recovered from COVID-19. The chain joins TRBV14 to TRBJ2-7; D gene ambiguous. This CDR3 reads CASSHSVYEQYF. CDR3 nucleotide sequence: TGTGCCAGCAGCCACAGCGTTTACGAGCAGTACTTC.